Sequencing of this TCR beta chain was carried out in a study of patients and donors after allogeneic stem cell transplantation. The CDR3 is 14 residues long. The germline V gene has CDR1 SGHRS and CDR2 YFSETQ. Losses at the gene ends were 4 bases for V and 4 bases for J; bases not matched to a gene: 3. One entry per CDR3 protein results from TCRdb running MiXCR on the RT-PCR reads. The sample records 9,500 to 10,000 distinct CDR3 sequences, roughly 6.4% being singletons. This clonotype was obtained from a human donor who was either an allogeneic HSCT recipient or a stem cell or donor lymphocyte infusion donor (not recorded which). It is not recorded whose cells these are; they may come from a transplant donor. This chain uses TRBV5-1 with TRBJ2-5; TRBD1 matches 11 bases. Sequencing used blood, either unsorted or a sorted T cell fraction (not recorded which). The CDR3 protein is CASSEGQGGETQYF. Here the CDR3 DNA reads TGCGCCAGCAGCGAGGGACAGGGGGGAGAGACCCAGTACTTC.